The TCR beta chain under discussion was sequenced for a study of CD8 T cells in Susac syndrome. When the RNA was reverse transcribed, random hexamers were used with an input of about 0.5 to 1 ug. TCRdb independently ran MiXCR on the immunoSEQ multiplex PCR reads; one entry per CDR3 protein. The table has 85,000 to 130,000 distinct CDR3 sequences, roughly 95% seen once. This CDR3 is built from 12 residues. Trimming left V 6 bases short and J 8 bases short, with 13 bases between. CDR1 is SEHNR and CDR2 is FQNEAQ in the germline V gene (reference sequence). Source material: CD8+ T cells from PBMCs. This chain links TRBV7-9 with TRBJ2-5; perhaps TRBD2 as D (6 bases). This TCR was recovered from a human donor with Susac syndrome. CDR3 sequence (DNA): TGTGCCAGCAGTCGGAGGGGTGAAACCCAGTACTTC. Residues: CASSRRGETQYF.